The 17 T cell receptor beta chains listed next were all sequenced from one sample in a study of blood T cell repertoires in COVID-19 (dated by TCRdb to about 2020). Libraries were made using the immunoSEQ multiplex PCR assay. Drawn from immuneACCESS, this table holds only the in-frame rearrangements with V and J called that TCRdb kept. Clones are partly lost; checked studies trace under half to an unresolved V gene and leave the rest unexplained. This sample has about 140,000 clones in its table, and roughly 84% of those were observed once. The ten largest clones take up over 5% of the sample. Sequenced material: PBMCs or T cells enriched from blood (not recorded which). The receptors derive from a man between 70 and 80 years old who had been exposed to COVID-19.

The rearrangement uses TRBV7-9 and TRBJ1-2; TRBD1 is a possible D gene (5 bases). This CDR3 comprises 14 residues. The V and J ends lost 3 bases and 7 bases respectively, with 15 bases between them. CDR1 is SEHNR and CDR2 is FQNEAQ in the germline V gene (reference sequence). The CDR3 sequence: CASSFSLGGGGYTF. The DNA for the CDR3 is TGTGCCAGCAGCTTTTCCTTGGGCGGGGGTGGCTACACCTTC.

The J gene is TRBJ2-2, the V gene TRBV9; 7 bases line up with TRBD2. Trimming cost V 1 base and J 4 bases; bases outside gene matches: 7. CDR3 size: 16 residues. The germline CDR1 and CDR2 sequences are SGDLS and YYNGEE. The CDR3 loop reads CASSVSPGGATGELFF. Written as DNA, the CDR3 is TGTGCCAGCAGCGTAAGTCCGGGGGGTGCCACCGGGGAGCTGTTTTTT.

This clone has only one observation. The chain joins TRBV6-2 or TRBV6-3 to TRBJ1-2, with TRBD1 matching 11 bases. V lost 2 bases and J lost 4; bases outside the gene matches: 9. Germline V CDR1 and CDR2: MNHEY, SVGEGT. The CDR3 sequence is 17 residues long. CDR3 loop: CASSYKDRGRGVYGYTF. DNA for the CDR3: TGTGCCAGCAGTTACAAGGACAGGGGGCGCGGGGTCTATGGCTACACCTTC.

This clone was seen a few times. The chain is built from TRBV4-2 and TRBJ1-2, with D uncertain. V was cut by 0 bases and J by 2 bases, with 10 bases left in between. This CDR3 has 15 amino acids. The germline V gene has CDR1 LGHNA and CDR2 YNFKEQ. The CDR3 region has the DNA TGTGCCAGCAGCCAAGAGAGCGCAGTAAACTATGGCTACACCTTC. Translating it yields CASSQESAVNYGYTF.

CDR3 sequence reads: CASSRTSGQEQFF. The CDR3 DNA reads as TGTGCCAGCAGCCGGACTAGCGGACAGGAGCAGTTCTTC. The chain links TRBV3-1 (or the pseudogene TRBV3-2) to TRBJ2-1, with 10 bases lining up with TRBD2. Germline V CDR1 and CDR2: LGHDT, YNNKEL (reference sequence). The CDR3 totals 13 residues. V gave up 4 bases and J gave up 10 bases; unmatched junction bases: 4.

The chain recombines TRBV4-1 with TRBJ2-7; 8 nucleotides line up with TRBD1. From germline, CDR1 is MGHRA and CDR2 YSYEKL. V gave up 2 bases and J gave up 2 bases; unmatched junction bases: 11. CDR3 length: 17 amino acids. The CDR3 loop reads CASSQPRRGQGTYEQYF. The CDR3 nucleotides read TGCGCCAGCAGCCAACCCCGCCGCGGACAGGGTACCTACGAGCAGTACTTC.

This CDR3 reads CASSLPRGAEQFF. The CDR3 DNA follows: TGTGCCAGCAGCCTCCCACGGGGGGCTGAGCAGTTCTTC. The chain joins TRBV3-1 (or the pseudogene TRBV3-2) to TRBJ2-1, with a possible D match to TRBD2 (7 bases). CDR1 is LGHDT and CDR2 is YNNKEL in the germline V gene (reference sequence). CDR3 length: 13 amino acids. V gave up 4 bases and J gave up 9 bases, with 13 bases separating them.

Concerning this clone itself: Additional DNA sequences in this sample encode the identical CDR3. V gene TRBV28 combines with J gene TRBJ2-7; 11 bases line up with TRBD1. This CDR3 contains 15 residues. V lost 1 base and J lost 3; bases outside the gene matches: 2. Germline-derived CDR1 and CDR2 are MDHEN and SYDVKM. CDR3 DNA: TGTGCCAGCAGTTTATTAGGGACAGGGGGCTACGAGCAGTACTTC. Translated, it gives CASSLLGTGGYEQYF.

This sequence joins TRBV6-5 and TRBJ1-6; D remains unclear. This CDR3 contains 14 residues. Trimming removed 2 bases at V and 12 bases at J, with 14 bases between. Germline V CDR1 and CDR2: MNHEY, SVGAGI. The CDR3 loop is CASSYRGLTRPLHF. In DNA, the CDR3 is TGTGCCAGCAGTTACCGGGGTCTGACGCGACCCCTCCACTTT.

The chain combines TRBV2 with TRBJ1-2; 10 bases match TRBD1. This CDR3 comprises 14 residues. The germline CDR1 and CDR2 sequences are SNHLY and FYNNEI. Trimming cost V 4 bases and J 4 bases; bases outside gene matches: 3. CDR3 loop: CASSAGTGVYGYTF. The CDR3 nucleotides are TGTGCCAGCAGTGCCGGGACAGGGGTCTATGGCTACACCTTC.

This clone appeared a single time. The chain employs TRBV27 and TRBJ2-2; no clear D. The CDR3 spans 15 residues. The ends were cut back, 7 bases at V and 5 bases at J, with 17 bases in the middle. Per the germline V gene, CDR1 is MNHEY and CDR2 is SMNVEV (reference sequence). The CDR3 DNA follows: TGTGCCAGCAAACGTCTTCCGTTCGGTACCGGGGAGCTGTTTTTT. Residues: CASKRLPFGTGELFF.

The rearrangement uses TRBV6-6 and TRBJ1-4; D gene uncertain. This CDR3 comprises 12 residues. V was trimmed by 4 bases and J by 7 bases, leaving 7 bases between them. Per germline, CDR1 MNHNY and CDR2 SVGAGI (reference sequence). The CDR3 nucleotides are TGTGCCAGCAGTTCCGCCAGTGAAAAACTGTTTTTT. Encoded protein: CASSSASEKLFF.

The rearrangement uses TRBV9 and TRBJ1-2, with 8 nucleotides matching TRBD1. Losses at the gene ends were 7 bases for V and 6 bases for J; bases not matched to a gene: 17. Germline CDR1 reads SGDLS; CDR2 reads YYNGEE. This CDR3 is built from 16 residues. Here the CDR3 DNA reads TGTGCCAGCTCTGGGGGACAGGCCCCGGGAAGGGATGGCTACACCTTC. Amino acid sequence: CASSGGQAPGRDGYTF.

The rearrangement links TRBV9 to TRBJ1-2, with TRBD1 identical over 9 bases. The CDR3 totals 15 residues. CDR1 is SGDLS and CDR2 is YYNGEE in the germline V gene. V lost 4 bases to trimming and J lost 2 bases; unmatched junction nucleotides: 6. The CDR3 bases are TGTGCCAGCAGCCCTGGGACAGGGCTAAACTATGGCTACACCTTC. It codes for CASSPGTGLNYGYTF. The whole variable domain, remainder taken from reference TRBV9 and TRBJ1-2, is DSGVTQTPKHLITATGQRVTLRCSPRSGDLSVYWYQQSLDQGLQFLIQYYNGEERAKGNILERFSAQQFPDLHSELNLSSLELGDSALYFCASSPGTGLNYGYTFGSGTRLTVV.

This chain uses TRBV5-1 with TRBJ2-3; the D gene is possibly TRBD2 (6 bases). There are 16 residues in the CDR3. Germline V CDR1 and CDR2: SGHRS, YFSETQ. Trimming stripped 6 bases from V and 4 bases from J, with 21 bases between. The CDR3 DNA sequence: TGCGCCAGCACGACCACCCTGACTAGTTTTGCAGATACGCAGTATTTT. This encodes CASTTTLTSFADTQYF.

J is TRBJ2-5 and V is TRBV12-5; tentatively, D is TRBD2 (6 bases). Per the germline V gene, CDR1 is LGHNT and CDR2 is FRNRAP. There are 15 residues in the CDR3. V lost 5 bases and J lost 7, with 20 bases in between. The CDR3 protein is CASGLQSGVRTTQYF. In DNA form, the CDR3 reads TGTGCTAGTGGTCTCCAGTCGGGGGTTCGTACGACCCAGTACTTC.

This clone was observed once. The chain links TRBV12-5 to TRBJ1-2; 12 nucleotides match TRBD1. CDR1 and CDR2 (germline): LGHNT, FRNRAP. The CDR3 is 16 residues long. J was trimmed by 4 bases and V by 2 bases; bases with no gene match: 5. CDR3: CASGLTGTGGFYGYTF. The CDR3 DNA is TGTGCTAGTGGTTTGACAGGGACAGGGGGCTTCTATGGCTACACCTTC.